A single sample gave rise to the 11 T cell receptor beta chains below, sequenced in a study of sequential checkpoint blockade in melanoma. The assay was immunoSEQ multiplex PCR, and TCRdb's table has in-frame clones only and misses some. Of about 19,000 clones in the sample, around 83% are singletons; the top ten hold 35% to 40%. The sample's treatment: randomized to nivolumab then ipilimumab (arm A) or the reverse (arm B). Sequences were derived from CD8+ T cells sorted from blood (inferred from file names), sampled from a patient given nivolumab and ipilimumab in sequence. These receptors were taken from a human donor with melanoma.

The chain carries TRBV4-1 and TRBJ2-2; TRBD2 is a possible D gene (7 bases). Trimming removed 3 bases from V and 6 bases from J, with 11 bases in between. The CDR3 extends over 14 amino acids. Germline V gives CDR1 MGHRA, CDR2 YSYEKL. The CDR3 sequence: CASSQGGAAGELFF. CDR3 nucleotides: TGCGCCAGCAGCCAGGGGGGGGCGGCCGGGGAGCTGTTTTTT.

This chain connects TRBV29-1 to TRBJ2-3; 8 nucleotides match TRBD2. With 6 bases clipped from V and 5 bases from J, the junction kept 10 bases outside the gene matches. The CDR3 sequence is 14 residues long. Germline V lookup: CDR1 SQVTM, CDR2 ANQGSEA. CDR3 amino acids: CSVASGSGGDTQYF. The CDR3 nucleotides are TGCAGCGTCGCAAGCGGGAGCGGTGGAGATACGCAGTATTTT.

This clone occurred once. This chain joins TRBV11-2 and TRBJ2-7; tentative D call: TRBD1 (5 bases). Germline V gene sequence: CDR1 SGHAT, CDR2 FQNNGV. This CDR3 has 14 residues. V lost 0 bases, J lost 3 bases, and 9 bases lay in between. For the CDR3, the DNA is TGTGCCAGCAGCTTAGATACAGGAGACTACGAGCAGTACTTC. Protein product: CASSLDTGDYEQYF.

Remarks on this clone: Other DNA sequences in this sample translate to the same CDR3. The V and J genes are TRBV19 and TRBJ1-1, with a possible D match to TRBD1 (5 bases). The CDR3 covers 14 residues. Per the germline V gene, CDR1 is LNHDA and CDR2 is SQIVND (reference sequence). Trimming cost V 1 base and J 1 base, with 7 bases left between them. The CDR3 sequence: CASSIGRGNTEAFF. The CDR3 DNA reads TGTGCCAGTAGTATAGGGAGGGGGAACACTGAAGCTTTCTTT.

The chain has TRBV5-6 and TRBJ1-2; 8 nucleotides match TRBD1. The CDR3 covers 14 residues. Germline V lookup: CDR1 SGHDT, CDR2 YYEEEE. J lost 4 bases, V lost 4 bases, and 6 bases had no gene match. CDR3 in amino acids: CASSTGQAIYGYTF. The CDR3 DNA follows: TGTGCCAGCAGCACGGGACAGGCGATCTATGGCTACACCTTC.

V usage is TRBV28 and J usage is TRBJ2-1; 7 nucleotides line up with TRBD2. Germline-derived CDR1 and CDR2 are MDHEN and SYDVKM. This CDR3 has 13 residues. Losses at the gene ends were 4 bases for V and 8 bases for J; bases not matched to a gene: 5. The chain's CDR3 is CASSSTSSDEQFF. CDR3 nucleotide sequence: TGTGCCAGCAGTTCGACTAGCTCTGATGAGCAGTTCTTC.

This clone has only a few counts. The chain combines TRBV7-2 with TRBJ1-5; no reliable D call. Germline values: CDR1 SGHTA, CDR2 FQGNSA. The CDR3 is 14 amino acids. Between the trimmed V and J ends, which lost 5 bases and 5 bases, there was a span of 13 bases. In DNA form, the CDR3 reads TGTGCCAGCAGCCCCCTACCTCAGGATCAGCCCCAGCATTTT. It is translated as CASSPLPQDQPQHF.

The chain joins TRBV27 to TRBJ2-1; 7 positions agree with TRBD2. Germline V lookup: CDR1 MNHEY, CDR2 SMNVEV (reference sequence). The CDR3 covers 18 residues. V lost 2 bases and J lost 4; bases outside the gene matches: 14. The CDR3 here is CASSLDLPAAGLYNEQFF. CDR3 in DNA: TGTGCCAGCAGTTTAGATCTACCCGCAGCGGGACTATACAATGAGCAGTTCTTC.

The chain uses TRBV28 and TRBJ2-7; TRBD1 might be the D (5 bases). V was pared by 3 bases and J by 2 bases, with 5 bases between. There are 12 residues in the CDR3. From germline, CDR1 is MDHEN and CDR2 SYDVKM. The CDR3 spells CASSFRAYEQYF. The CDR3 nucleotides are TGTGCCAGCAGTTTCAGGGCCTACGAGCAGTACTTC.

V is TRBV7-9 and J is TRBJ2-1, with TRBD1 as a possible D gene (5 bases). This CDR3 is built from 12 residues. Per germline, CDR1 SEHNR and CDR2 FQNEAQ (reference sequence). The germline V and J ends were trimmed by 4 bases and 15 bases, with 16 bases remaining between them. CDR3 DNA sequence: TGTGCCAGCAGCTGGGCGGTAGGGGAATGGTTCTTC. This encodes CASSWAVGEWFF.

The chain employs TRBV27 and TRBJ2-5; a weak D match, TRBD2 (5 bases). The DNA end favors TRBJ2-7, so the J call may be wrong. The CDR3 consists of 14 residues. CDR1 is MNHEY and CDR2 is SMNVEV in the germline V gene (reference sequence). CDR3 DNA sequence: TGTGCCAGCAGTTTAGGGCTAGCTTTCTACGAGCAGTACTTC. As protein: CASSLGLAFYEQYF.